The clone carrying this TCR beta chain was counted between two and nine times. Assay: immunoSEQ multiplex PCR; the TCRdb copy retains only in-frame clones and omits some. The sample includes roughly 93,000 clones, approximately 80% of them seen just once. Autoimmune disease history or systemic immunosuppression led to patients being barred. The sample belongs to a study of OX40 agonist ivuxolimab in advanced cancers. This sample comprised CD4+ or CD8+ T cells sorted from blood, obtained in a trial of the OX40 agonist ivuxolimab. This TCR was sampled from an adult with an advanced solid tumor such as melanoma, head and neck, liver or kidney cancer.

CDR3 nucleotide sequence: TGTGCCAGCAGTCCCCTGGAGACAGGGGCCCGCTCTGGAAACACCATATATTTT. It specifies CASSPLETGARSGNTIYF. The chain uses TRBV2 and TRBJ1-3; 8 bases match TRBD1. Unmatched junction bases numbered 12, after V lost 5 bases and J lost 0 bases. From germline, CDR1 is SNHLY and CDR2 FYNNEI. CDR3 size: 18 residues.